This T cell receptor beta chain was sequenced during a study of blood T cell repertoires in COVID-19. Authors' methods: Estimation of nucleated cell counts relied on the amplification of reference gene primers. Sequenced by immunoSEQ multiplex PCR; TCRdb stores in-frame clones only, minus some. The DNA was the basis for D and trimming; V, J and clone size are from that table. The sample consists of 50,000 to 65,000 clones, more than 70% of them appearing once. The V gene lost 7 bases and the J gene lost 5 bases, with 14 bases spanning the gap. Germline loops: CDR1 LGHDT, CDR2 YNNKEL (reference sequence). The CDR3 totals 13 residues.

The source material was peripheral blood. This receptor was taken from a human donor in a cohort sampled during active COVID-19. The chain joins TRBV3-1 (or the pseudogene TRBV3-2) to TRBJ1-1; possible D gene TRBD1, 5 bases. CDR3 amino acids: CASTLRAGTEAFF. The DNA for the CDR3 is TGTGCCAGCACCCTCCGGGCAGGGACTGAAGCTTTCTTT.